This T cell receptor (beta chain) was identified in a study of blood T cell repertoires in COVID-19. Study context: PBMCs, B-cell-depleted T cells, or T cells were the source of the cDNA or gDNA that made up the material.

Profiled with immunoSEQ multiplex PCR; TCRdb holds only in-frame clones, not every one. The table includes 85,000 to 110,000 clones, around 84% detected once. CDR1 is SGHAT, CDR2 FQNNGV, per germline. J lost 5 bases, V lost 1 base, and 7 bases had no gene match. This CDR3 comprises 17 residues. The receptor's source is a human donor in a cohort sampled during active COVID-19. Sequenced input: peripheral blood. The rearrangement uses TRBV11-2 and TRBJ2-1, with 11 bases identical to TRBD1. The CDR3 loop is CASSLGWWDRGDNEQFF. In nucleotides, the CDR3 is TGTGCCAGCAGCTTAGGCTGGTGGGACAGGGGGGACAATGAGCAGTTCTTC.